These T cell receptor beta chains were read from a single sample in a study of T cells in tuberculosis. Generated by immunoSEQ multiplex PCR, the TCRdb table keeps only in-frame clones and is missing some. The data hold tens of thousands of clones, with approximately 93% observed a single time. The specimen was PBMCs. The receptors derive from a donor aged 10-35 years with latent tuberculosis or without tuberculosis infection. Both conserved end residues are part of each CDR3. Size values are once, few and many counts, or a class for expanded clones, and some rows have none.

TRBJ1-5 . TRBV12-5 15 CASGLGQGSNQPQHF
TRBJ1-2 . TRBV18 15 CASSSSTGRGSGYTF
TRBJ2-7 . TRBV6-1 12 CASERRVREQYF
TRBJ2-1 . TRBV13 16 CASSLGPGWGTNEQFF
TRBJ1-2 . TRBV5-6 12 CASSGGFIGYTF
TRBJ2-3 once TRBV27 15 CASSPGLRGRVSQYF
TRBJ1-1 . TRBV2 13 CASGDRSKPEAFF
TRBJ1-1 few TRBV5-1 13 CASSLGRGTEAFF
TRBJ2-1 . TRBV19 14 CASMVGEGRKEQFF
TRBJ2-7 . TRBV4-1 15 CASSAGTGGTYEQYF
TRBJ2-7 . TRBV5-4 13 CASSPGLASEQYF
TRBJ2-5 . TRBV18 15 CASSLRRALQETQYF
TRBJ1-2 . TRBV5-6 15 CASSPGLPWGYGYTF
TRBJ2-1 . TRBV4-2 16 CASSQDPEGAYNEQFF
TRBJ2-5 . TRBV27 14 CASSAGTRGETQYF
TRBJ2-1 . TRBV7-8 15 CASSPNGLAFNEQFF
TRBJ2-7 few TRBV20-1 11 CSARSTYEQYF
TRBJ1-5 . TRBV27 15 CASSLWGQDDQPQHF
TRBJ2-1 . TRBV28 15 CASSPHSGRVYEQFF
TRBJ2-5 . TRBV28 14 CASSFYRFGETQYF
TRBJ2-7 . TRBV7-6 13 CASSPGPNYEQYF
TRBJ2-2 . TRBV11-2 15 CASSFGTGLTGELFF
TRBJ2-7 . TRBV29-1 12 CSVGQGAYEQYF
TRBJ2-1 . TRBV6-4 18 CASSDRGTSGRPYNEQFF
TRBJ1-1 . TRBV4-1 14 CASRGIGKNTEAFF